The subject of this entry is one T cell receptor (beta chain). Its antigen is unidentified. Compared with germline, one end of the junction differs, possibly owing to a read error. A modified ARM-PCR protocol with three rounds of nested PCR amplified TCRbeta. In TCRdb, the multiplex PCR reads were re-called with MiXCR into one record per CDR3 protein. The sample shows roughly 120,000 distinct CDR3 sequences, roughly 75% of them seen only once. The data were taken from a study of tumor and adjacent non-tumor tissue in lung cancer. Study results and limitations: Normal lung showed higher cumulative top 100 clone frequency than tumor.

The template was RNA from unsorted bulk tissue. This sequence was found in a woman aged 55-75 years with non-small cell lung cancer. Sequenced: lung tumor tissue.

This CDR3 is CASRRDRGFLDNEQFF. CDR3 in DNA: TGTGCCAGCAGACGGGACAGGGGGTTCCTAGACAATGAGCAATTCTTC. The rearrangement links TRBV11-2 to TRBJ2-1; TRBD1 matches 11 bases. CDR1 is SGHAT, CDR2 FQNNGV, per germline. The CDR3 is 16 residues long.